Described below is a single T cell receptor beta chain sequence and its context. The antigen remains unidentified. V lost 6 bases and J lost 4, with 11 bases in between. The CDR3 covers 13 residues. The data were taken from a study of T cells after yellow fever vaccination. At the level of the study: Preparation of fractions with low cell numbers was performed using SMART-Seq v4 Ultra Low Input. The study, taken as a whole, reports: The study noted that FACS-sorted repertoires could contain abundant clonotypes contaminating from the bulk population. The secondary response showed a weaker magnitude and a faster peak, day 5 versus 15. The appearance of a small share of clonotypes in both CD4 and CD8 compartments was observed.

Each CDR3 protein gets one entry after TCRdb re-called the 5' RACE reads with MiXCR. The profile shows 450,000 to 600,000 distinct CDR3 sequences, about 13% of them singletons. The chain has TRBV12-3 or TRBV12-4 and TRBJ2-3; D not certain. The source was PBMCs, collected on the day of the yellow fever booster vaccination. This clonotype was obtained from a man aged 25 to 40 who received the YFV17D yellow fever vaccine. CDR3 protein: CASRRSWSDTQYF. The DNA for the CDR3 is TGTGCCAGCAGAAGGAGTTGGTCAGATACGCAGTATTTT.